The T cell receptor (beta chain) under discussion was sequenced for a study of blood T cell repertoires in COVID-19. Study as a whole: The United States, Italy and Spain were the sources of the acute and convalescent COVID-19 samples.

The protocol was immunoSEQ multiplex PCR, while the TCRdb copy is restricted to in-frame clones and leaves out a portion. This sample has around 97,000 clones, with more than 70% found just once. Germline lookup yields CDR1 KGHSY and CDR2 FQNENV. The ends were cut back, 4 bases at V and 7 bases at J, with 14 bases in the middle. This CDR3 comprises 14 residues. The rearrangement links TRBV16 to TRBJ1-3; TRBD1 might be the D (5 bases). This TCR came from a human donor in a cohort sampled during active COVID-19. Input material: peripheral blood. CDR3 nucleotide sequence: TGTGCCAGCAGCCTAGGGGCCTACAGGAACACCATATATTTT. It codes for CASSLGAYRNTIYF.